This T cell receptor beta chain was retrieved from a study of blood T cell repertoires in COVID-19. Sequencing was performed with immunoSEQ multiplex PCR; in TCRdb, only in-frame clones are kept and a portion is missing. The sample contains fewer than 300,000 clones, 83% of which appear only once. After removal of 3 bases from V and 4 bases from J, the junction contained 5 bases not matched to a gene. CDR1 SGDLS and CDR2 YYNGEE come from the germline V gene. The CDR3 is made up of 14 amino acids. The receptor was isolated from a woman aged 50 to 60 who had recovered from COVID-19. The material sequenced was peripheral blood. This sequence joins TRBV9 and TRBJ1-1, with TRBD1 identical over 8 bases. The CDR3 spells CASSANRGGTEAFF. Written as DNA, the CDR3 is TGTGCCAGCAGCGCCAACAGGGGGGGCACTGAAGCTTTCTTT.